A selection of T cell receptor beta chains follows, all from one sample in a study of breast tumors, draining lymph nodes, adjacent tissues. MiXCR, applied by TCRdb to the multiplex PCR reads, yields one record per CDR3 protein. The top ten clones hold roughly a tenth of a sample with some 47,000 distinct CDR3 sequences, approximately 45% of them seen once. The sequencing sample was made of breast tumor tissue. These TCRs come from a female donor with breast cancer. Some clones in this sample may be carry-over from other donors' samples. Both conserved end residues are part of each CDR3. The order of the fields is V gene, clone size, CDR3 protein. Expanded clones get a size class; other rows say once, few or many, or leave the size out.

>TRBV7-2|many
CASSLQGLDGYTF
>TRBV7-2|many
CASSTLDRVLWFAYGYTF
>TRBV7-2|.
CASSHLGQGLDTQYF
>TRBV20-1|.
CSARSGASSTDTQYF
>TRBV7-2|many
CASSLEEVTEAFF
>TRBV11-2|many
CASSPGHRKNIQYF
>TRBV5-8|many
CASSLDQSIFYEQYF
>TRBV30|many
CAWRDGQGVWPQHF
>TRBV11-2|many
CASSSTTALAKNIQYF
>TRBV4-3|medium-sized
CASSPGASGRYEQYF